A single T cell receptor (beta chain) is shown here with its context. What it binds is unknown. The assay was carried out at the deep level. Replicate sorted-subset PCRs were loaded with 150 to 250 ng DNA, tens of thousands of T cell genomes. The repertoire was sequenced with immunoSEQ multiplex PCR; TCRdb's copy has only in-frame clones and lacks some. The table shows 2 million to 2.5 million clones, with around 90% occurring only once. The data originate from a study of shared clonotypes between healthy human individuals. Study-level results: In having few donors, the study represented limited genetic and exposure-history diversity.

Germline V CDR1 and CDR2: MDHEN, SYDVKM. V trimming: 8 bases; J trimming: 5 bases; junction bases outside the gene matches: 11. The CDR3 contains 15 residues. V and J are TRBV28 and TRBJ2-3; TRBD2 matches 9 bases. This receptor was identified in a man between 18 and 29 years old in good health. Some clones in this sample may be carry-over from other donors' samples. The sequencing sample was made of naive CD4+ T cells from PBMCs. Subset here: CD45RA+ positively selected. CDR3 sequence reads: CASGLAGNLVDTQYF. CDR3 DNA sequence: TGTGCCAGCGGCCTAGCGGGAAATTTGGTAGATACGCAGTATTTT.